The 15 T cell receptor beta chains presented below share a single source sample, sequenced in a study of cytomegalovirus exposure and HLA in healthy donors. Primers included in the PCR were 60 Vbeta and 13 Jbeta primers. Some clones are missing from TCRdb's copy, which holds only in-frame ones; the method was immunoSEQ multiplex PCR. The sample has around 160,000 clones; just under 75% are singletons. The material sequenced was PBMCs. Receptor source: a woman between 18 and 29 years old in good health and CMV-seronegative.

The CDR3 DNA reads TGTGCCAGCAGCTCACGACAGGGGGCTATTAGGCAGTTCTTC. It translates to CASSSRQGAIRQFF. This chain connects TRBV5-4 to TRBJ2-1; TRBD1 aligns across 10 bases. Trimming at V came to 3 bases and at J to 12 bases, leaving 9 bases not matched to a gene. This CDR3 contains 14 residues. Germline values: CDR1 SGHNT, CDR2 YYREEE (reference sequence).

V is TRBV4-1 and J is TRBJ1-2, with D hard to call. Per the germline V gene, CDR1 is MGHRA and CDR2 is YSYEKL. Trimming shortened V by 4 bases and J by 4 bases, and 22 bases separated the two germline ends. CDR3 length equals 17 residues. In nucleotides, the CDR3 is TGCGCCAGCAGCCTGATACCAACAGCCATCGGGAGCTATGGCTACACCTTC. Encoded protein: CASSLIPTAIGSYGYTF.

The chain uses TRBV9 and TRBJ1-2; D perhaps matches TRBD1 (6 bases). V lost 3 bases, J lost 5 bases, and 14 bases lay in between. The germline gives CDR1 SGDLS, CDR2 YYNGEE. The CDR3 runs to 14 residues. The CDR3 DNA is TGTGCCAGCAGCGGACCCGGGACAAATTATGGCTACACCTTC. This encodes CASSGPGTNYGYTF. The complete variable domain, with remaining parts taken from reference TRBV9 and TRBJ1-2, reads DSGVTQTPKHLITATGQRVTLRCSPRSGDLSVYWYQQSLDQGLQFLIQYYNGEERAKGNILERFSAQQFPDLHSELNLSSLELGDSALYFCASSGPGTNYGYTFGSGTRLTVV.

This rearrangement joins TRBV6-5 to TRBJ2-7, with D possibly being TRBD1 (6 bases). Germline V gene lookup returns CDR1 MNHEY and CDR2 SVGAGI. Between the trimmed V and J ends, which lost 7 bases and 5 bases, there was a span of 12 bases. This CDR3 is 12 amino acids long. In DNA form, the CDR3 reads TGTGCCAGCAAAACACAGGGAAACGAGCAGTACTTC. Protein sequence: CASKTQGNEQYF.

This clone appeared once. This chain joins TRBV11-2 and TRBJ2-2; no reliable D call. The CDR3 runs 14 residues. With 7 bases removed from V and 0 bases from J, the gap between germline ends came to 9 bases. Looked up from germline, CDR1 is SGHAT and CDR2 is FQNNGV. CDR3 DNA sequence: TGTGCCAGCACCACCCTATCGAACACCGGGGAGCTGTTTTTT. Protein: CASTTLSNTGELFF.

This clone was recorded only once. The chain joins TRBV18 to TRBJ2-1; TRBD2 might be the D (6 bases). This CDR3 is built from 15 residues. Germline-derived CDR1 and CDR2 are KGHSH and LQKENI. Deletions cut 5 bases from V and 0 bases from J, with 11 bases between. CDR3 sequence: CASSSRTNSYNEQFF. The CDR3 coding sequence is TGTGCCAGCTCATCCCGGACTAACTCCTACAATGAGCAGTTCTTC. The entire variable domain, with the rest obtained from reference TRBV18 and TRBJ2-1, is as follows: NAGVMQNPRHLVRRRGQEARLRCSPMKGHSHVYWYRQLPEEGLKFMVYLQKENIIDESGMPKERFSAEFPKEGPSILRIQQVVRGDSAAYFCASSSRTNSYNEQFFGPGTRLTVL.

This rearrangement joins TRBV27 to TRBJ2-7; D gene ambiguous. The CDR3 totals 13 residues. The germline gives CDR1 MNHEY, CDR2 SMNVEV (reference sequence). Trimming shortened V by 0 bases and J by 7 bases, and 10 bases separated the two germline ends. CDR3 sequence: CASSLSGLREQYF. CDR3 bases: TGTGCCAGCAGTTTATCGGGCCTCAGGGAGCAGTACTTC.

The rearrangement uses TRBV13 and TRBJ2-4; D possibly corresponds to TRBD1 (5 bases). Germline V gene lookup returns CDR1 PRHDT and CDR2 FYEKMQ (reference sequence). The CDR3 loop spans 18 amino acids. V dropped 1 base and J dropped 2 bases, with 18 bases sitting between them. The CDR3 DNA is TGTGCCAGCAGCTTAGAGCCCACCAGGGCTGAGCCCAAAAACATTCAGTACTTC. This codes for CASSLEPTRAEPKNIQYF.

In DNA form, the CDR3 reads TGTGCCAGCAATGCCCCGGGGGAGTGGATAACGCAGTATTTT. Translating gives CASNAPGEWITQYF. The chain combines TRBV27 with TRBJ2-3, with D perhaps TRBD2 (6 bases). The CDR3 spans 14 residues. Germline V gives CDR1 MNHEY, CDR2 SMNVEV (reference sequence). The ends were cut back, 7 bases at V and 9 bases at J, with 20 bases in the middle.

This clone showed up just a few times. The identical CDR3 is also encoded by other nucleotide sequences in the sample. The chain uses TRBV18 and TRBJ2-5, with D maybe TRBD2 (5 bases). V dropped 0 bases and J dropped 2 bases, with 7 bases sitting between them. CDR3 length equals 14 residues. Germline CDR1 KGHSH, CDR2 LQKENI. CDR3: CASSPPGLQETQYF. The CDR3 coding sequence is TGTGCCAGCTCACCACCCGGACTGCAAGAGACCCAGTACTTC.

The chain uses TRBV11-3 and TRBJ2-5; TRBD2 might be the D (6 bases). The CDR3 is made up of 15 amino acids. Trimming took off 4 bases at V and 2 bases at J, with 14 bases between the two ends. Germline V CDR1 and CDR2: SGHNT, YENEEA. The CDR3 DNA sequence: TGTGCCAGCAGCTCAACCGGGACTTATCAAGAGACCCAGTACTTC. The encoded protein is CASSSTGTYQETQYF.

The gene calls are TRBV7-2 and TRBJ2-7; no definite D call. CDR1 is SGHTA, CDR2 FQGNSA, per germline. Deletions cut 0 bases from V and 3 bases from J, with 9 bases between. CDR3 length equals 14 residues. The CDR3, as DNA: TGTGCCAGCAGCTTAGCGGCGACGGGCTACGAGCAGTACTTC. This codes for CASSLAATGYEQYF.

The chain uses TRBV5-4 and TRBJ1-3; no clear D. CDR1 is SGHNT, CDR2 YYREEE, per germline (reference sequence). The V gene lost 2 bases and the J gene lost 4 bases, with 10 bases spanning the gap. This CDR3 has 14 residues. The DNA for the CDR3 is TGTGCCAGCAGCTTAGGTACTAGAGGAAACACCATATATTTT. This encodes CASSLGTRGNTIYF.

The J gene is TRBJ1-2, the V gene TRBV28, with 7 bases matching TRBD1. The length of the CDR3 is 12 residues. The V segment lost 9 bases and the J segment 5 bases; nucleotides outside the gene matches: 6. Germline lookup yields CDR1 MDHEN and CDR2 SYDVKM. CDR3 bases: TGTGCCAGTGGGACAGAAAGTTATGGCTACACCTTC. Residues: CASGTESYGYTF.

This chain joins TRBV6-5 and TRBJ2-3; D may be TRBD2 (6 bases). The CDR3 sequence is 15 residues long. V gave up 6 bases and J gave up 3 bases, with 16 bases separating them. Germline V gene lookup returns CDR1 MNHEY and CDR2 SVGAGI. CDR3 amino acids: CASRPPGGRTDTQYF. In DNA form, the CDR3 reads TGTGCCAGCAGGCCTCCCGGGGGTAGGACAGATACGCAGTATTTT.